The clone carrying this T cell receptor beta chain was counted once. Its antigen is unknown. MiXCR, applied by TCRdb to the reads, yields one record per CDR3 protein. The sample has about 700,000 distinct CDR3 sequences; 30% to 40% are singletons. The sample belongs to a study of T cell repertoires in cytomegalovirus infection. Looking at the study overall: Epitope selection comprised recently identified HLA-C-restricted CMV epitopes and well-studied HLA-B-restricted CMV epitopes. Public TCR beta signatures provided an indication of both CMV infection and a matching HLA type.

Study-wide results and caveats: Carriers of CMV and the relevant HLA type were discriminated by public TCR beta frequency. Within the response measured ex vivo, HLA-C-restricted CMV-specific TCR beta clonotypes were dominant.

Trimming left V 4 bases short and J 1 base short, with 10 bases between. From germline, CDR1 is KGHSH and CDR2 LQKENI. The CDR3 is made up of 14 amino acids. The chain combines TRBV18 with TRBJ2-5, with D perhaps being TRBD1 or TRBD2 (5 bases each). Sequenced here: cultured PBMCs, sampled from culture after CMV antigen stimulation. The receptor was isolated from a human donor in good health (CMV status not recorded). Some clones in this sample may be carry-over from other donors' samples. The CDR3 here is CASSRSGTQETQYF. The CDR3, as DNA: TGTGCCAGCTCACGATCGGGGACCCAAGAGACCCAGTACTTC.